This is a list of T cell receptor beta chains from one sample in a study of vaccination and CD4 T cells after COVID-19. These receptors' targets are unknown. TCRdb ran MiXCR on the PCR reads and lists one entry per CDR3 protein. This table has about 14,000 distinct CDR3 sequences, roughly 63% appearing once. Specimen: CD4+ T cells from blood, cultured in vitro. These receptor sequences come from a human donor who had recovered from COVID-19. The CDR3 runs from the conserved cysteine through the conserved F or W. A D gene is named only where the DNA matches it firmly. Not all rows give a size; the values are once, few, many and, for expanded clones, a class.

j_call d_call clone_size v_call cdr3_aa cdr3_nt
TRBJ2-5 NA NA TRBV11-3 CASSFGGKETQYF TGTGCCAGCAGCTTTGGGGGGAAAGAGACCCAGTACTTC
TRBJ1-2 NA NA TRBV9 CASSVVGANYGYTF TGTGCCAGCAGCGTAGTTGGAGCTAACTATGGCTACACCTTC
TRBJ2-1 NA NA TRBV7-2 CASSLVVGPPQEQFF TGTGCCAGCAGCTTAGTTGTGGGGCCCCCGCAGGAGCAGTTCTTC
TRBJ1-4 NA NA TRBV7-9 CASRATGRRNEKLFF TGTGCCAGCAGGGCGACCGGAAGAAGGAATGAAAAACTGTTTTTT
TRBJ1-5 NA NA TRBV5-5 CASSLGGPGDQPQHF TGTGCCAGCAGCTTGGGCGGCCCCGGGGATCAGCCCCAGCATTTT
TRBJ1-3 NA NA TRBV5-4 CASSLGPKSSGNTIYF TGTGCCAGCAGCTTGGGACCCAAGAGCTCTGGAAACACCATATATTTT
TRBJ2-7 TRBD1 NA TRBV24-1 CATSDRTGVNEQYF TGTGCCACCAGTGACCGGACAGGGGTAAACGAGCAGTACTTC
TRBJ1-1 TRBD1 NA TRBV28 CASSSWGGQGDTEAFF TGTGCCAGCAGTTCCTGGGGAGGACAGGGTGACACTGAAGCTTTCTTT
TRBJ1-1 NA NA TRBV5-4 CASSLVGWDTEAFF TGTGCCAGCAGCTTGGTGGGGTGGGACACTGAAGCTTTCTTT
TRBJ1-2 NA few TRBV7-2 CASSLYSWNGYTF TGTGCCAGCAGCTTATATTCTTGGAATGGCTACACCTTC
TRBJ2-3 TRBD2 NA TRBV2 CASSSSGRAADTQYF TGTGCCAGCAGTTCCAGCGGGAGGGCCGCAGATACGCAGTATTTT
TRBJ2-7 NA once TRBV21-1 CASSRAIIPYEQYF TGTGCCAGCTCACGGGCAATCATACCCTACGAGCAGTACTTC
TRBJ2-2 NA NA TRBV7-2 CASSLMAQGSTGELFF TGTGCCAGCAGCTTAATGGCACAGGGTAGTACCGGGGAGCTGTTTTTT
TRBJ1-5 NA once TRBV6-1 CASSGSGRGKQPQHF TGTGCCAGCAGTGGCTCCGGGAGGGGGAAACAGCCCCAGCATTTT
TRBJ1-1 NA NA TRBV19 CASSSRTSATEAFF TGTGCCAGTAGTTCCAGAACCTCTGCTACTGAAGCTTTCTTT
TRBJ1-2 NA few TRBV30 CAWEQGRGEGGYTF TGTGCCTGGGAACAGGGAAGGGGCGAAGGTGGCTACACCTTC
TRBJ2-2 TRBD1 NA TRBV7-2 CASSRQQGPGELFF TGTGCCAGCAGCCGCCAACAGGGGCCCGGGGAGCTGTTTTTT
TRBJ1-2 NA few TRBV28 CASSLAVQNTYGYTF TGTGCCAGCAGTTTAGCCGTTCAGAATACCTATGGCTACACCTTC
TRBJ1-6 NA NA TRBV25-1 CASNRGSPLHF TGTGCCTCCAATCGGGGTTCACCCCTCCACTTT
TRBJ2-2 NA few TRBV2 CASTGVGHTGELFF TGTGCCAGCACGGGAGTGGGCCACACCGGGGAGCTGTTTTTT
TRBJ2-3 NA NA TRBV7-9 CASSLSGPGADTQYF TGTGCCAGCAGCTTGTCAGGTCCTGGTGCAGATACGCAGTATTTT
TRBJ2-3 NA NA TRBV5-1 CASHDWDTQYF TGCGCCAGCCACGACTGGGATACGCAGTATTTT
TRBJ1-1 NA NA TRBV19 CARTPSGNSPPRPGAFF TGTGCCCGTACCCCCTCCGGAAACAGTCCCCCCCGCCCCGGAGCTTTCTTT
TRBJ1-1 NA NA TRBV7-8 CASSLRRITEAFF TGTGCCAGCAGCTTACGGCGAATCACTGAAGCTTTCTTT
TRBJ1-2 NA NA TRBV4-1 CASSHPWRDYGYTF TGCGCCAGCAGCCACCCATGGAGGGACTACGGCTACACCTTC
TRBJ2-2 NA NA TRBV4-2 CASRPRGDENRELFF TGTGCCAGCAGACCAAGAGGTGACGAGAACAGGGAGCTGTTTTTT
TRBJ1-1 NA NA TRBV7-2 CASSTLGTDEDTEAFF TGTGCCAGCAGCACCCTCGGGACGGATGAGGACACTGAAGCTTTCTTT
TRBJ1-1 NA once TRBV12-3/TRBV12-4 CASSRQVNTEAFF TGTGCCAGCAGCCGTCAAGTGAACACTGAAGCTTTCTTT
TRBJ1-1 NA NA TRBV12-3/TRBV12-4 CASSLQGGAFF TGTGCCAGCAGTTTGCAGGGAGGAGCTTTCTTT
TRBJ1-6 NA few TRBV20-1 CSAVPGGSRSPLHF TGCAGTGCTGTTCCCGGGGGGTCGAGGTCACCCCTCCACTTT
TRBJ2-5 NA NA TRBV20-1 CSARGPGPQYF TGCAGTGCTAGAGGCCCGGGACCCCAGTACTTC
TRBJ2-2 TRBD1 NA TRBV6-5 CASSYERGRENTGELFF TGTGCCAGCAGTTACGAGAGGGGGCGAGAGAACACCGGGGAGCTGTTTTTT
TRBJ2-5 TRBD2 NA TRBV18 CASSPPGGPQETQYF TGTGCCAGCTCACCACCGGGAGGGCCGCAAGAGACCCAGTACTTC
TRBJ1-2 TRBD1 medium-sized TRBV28 CASSLTGVGYTF TGTGCCAGCAGTTTGACAGGGGTTGGCTACACCTTC
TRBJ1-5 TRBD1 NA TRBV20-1 CSARVGTGGKRQPQHF TGCAGTGCTAGGGTGGGGACAGGGGGAAAGAGGCAGCCCCAGCATTTT
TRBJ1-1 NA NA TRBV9 CASSFRDPLGPGEAFF TGTGCCAGCAGCTTCCGGGACCCCCTCGGTCCCGGTGAAGCTTTCTTT
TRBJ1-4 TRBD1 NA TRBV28 CASSYQGQANEKLFF TGTGCCAGCAGTTATCAGGGACAGGCTAATGAAAAACTGTTTTTT
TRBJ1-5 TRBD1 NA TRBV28 CASSWTGSQPQHF TGTGCCAGCAGTTGGACAGGGAGTCAGCCCCAGCATTTT
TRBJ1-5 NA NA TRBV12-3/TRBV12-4 CASSLGSGGNQPQHF TGTGCCAGCAGTTTAGGGTCAGGGGGCAATCAGCCCCAGCATTTT
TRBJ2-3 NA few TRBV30 CAWSVQEASKYF TGTGCCTGGAGTGTACAAGAGGCTTCCAAGTATTTT
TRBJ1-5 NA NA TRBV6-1 CASRSRQRVNQPQHF TGTGCCAGCAGGAGCCGACAAAGGGTCAATCAGCCCCAGCATTTT
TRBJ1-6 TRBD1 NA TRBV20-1 CSAMGRGDNSPLHF TGCAGTGCTATGGGCAGGGGGGATAATTCACCCCTCCACTTT
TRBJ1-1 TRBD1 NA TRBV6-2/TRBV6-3 CASSSQQTGSRSAFF TGTGCCAGCAGTTCCCAACAGACAGGGTCGCGGTCAGCTTTCTTT